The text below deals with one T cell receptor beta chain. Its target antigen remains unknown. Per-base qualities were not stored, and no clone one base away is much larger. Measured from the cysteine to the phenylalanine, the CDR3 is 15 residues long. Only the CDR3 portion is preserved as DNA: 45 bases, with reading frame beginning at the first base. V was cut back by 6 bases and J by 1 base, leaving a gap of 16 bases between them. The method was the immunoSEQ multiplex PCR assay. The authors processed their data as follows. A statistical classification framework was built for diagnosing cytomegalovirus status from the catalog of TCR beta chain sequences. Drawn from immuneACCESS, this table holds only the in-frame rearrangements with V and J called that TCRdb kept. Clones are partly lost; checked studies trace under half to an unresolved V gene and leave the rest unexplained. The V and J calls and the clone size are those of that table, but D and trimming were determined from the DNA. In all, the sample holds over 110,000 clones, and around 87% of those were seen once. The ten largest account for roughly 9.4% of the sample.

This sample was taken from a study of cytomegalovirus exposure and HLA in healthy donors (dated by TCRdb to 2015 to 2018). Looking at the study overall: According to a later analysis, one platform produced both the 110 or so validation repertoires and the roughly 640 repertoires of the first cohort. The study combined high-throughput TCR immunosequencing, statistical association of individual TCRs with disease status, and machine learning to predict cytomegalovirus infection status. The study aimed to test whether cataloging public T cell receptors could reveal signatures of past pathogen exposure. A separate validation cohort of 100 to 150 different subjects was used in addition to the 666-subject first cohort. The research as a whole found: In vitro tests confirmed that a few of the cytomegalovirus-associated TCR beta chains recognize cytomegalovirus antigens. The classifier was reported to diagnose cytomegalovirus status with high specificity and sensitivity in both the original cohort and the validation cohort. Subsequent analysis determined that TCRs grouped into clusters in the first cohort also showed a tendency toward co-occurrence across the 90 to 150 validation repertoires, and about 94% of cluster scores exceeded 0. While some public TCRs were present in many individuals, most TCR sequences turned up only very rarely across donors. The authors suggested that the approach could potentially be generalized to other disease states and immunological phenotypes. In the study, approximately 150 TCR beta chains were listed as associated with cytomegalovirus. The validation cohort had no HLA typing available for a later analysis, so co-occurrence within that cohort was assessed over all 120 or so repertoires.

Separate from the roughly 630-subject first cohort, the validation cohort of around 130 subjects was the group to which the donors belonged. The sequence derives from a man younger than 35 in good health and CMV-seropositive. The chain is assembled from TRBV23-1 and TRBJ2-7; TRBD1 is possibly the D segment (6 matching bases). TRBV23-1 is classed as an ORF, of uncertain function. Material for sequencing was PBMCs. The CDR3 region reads CASSKRTAESYEQYF. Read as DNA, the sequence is TGCGCCAGCAGCAAAAGGACAGCGGAGTCCTACGAGCAGTACTTC.